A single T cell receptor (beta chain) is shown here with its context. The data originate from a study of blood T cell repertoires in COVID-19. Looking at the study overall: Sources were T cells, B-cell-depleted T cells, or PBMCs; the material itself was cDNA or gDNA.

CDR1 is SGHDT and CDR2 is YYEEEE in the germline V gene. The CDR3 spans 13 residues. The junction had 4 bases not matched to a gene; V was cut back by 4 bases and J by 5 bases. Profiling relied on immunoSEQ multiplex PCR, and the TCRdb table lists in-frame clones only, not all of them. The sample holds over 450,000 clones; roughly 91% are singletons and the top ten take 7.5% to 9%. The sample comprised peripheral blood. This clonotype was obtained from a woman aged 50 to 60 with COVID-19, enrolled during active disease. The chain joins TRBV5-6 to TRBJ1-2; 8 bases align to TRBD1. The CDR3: CASSPDRVYGYTF. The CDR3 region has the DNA TGTGCCAGCAGCCCGGACAGGGTTTATGGCTACACCTTC.